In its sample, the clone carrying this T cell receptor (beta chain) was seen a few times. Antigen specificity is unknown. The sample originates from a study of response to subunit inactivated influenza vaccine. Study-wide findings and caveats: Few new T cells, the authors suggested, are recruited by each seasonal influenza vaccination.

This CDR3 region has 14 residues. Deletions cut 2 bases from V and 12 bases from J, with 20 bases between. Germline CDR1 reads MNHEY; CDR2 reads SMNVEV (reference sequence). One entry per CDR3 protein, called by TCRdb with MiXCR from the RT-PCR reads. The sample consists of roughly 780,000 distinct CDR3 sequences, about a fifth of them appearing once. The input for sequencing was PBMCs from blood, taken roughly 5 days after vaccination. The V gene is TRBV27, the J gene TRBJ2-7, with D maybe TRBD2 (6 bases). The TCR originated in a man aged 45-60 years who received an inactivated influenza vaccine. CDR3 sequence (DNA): TGTGCCAGCAGTTTAAGGCCCAGGAGGGGTGAAAGGTACTTC. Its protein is CASSLRPRRGERYF.